These 17 T cell receptor beta chains share one sample of origin, sequenced in a study of blood T cell repertoires in COVID-19. Sequencing was performed with immunoSEQ multiplex PCR; in TCRdb, only in-frame clones are kept and a portion is missing. The table includes about 140,000 clones, around 88% detected once. What was sequenced was peripheral blood. The receptor set was obtained from a woman aged 60 to 75 with acute or convalescent COVID-19.

The chain recombines TRBV30 with TRBJ1-2; a possible D gene is TRBD1 (5 bases). Germline V gene sequence: CDR1 GTSNPN, CDR2 SVGIG (reference sequence). V was shortened by 1 base and J by 9 bases, with 9 bases between the two germline ends. The CDR3 extends over 11 amino acids. The CDR3 sequence: CAWSADSSYTF. The DNA of the CDR3 is TGTGCCTGGAGTGCTGACAGTAGCTACACCTTC.

The rearrangement uses TRBV7-9 and TRBJ1-2; D perhaps matches TRBD1 (5 bases). CDR3 size: 14 residues. Germline V gene data show CDR1 as SEHNR and CDR2 as FQNEAQ (reference sequence). V lost 2 bases and J lost 2, with 9 bases in between. The chain's CDR3 is CASSLYQGNYGYTF. The CDR3 bases are TGTGCCAGCAGCTTATATCAGGGAAACTATGGCTACACCTTC.

The chain links TRBV5-8 to TRBJ1-4, with TRBD1 matching over 7 bases. Trimming at V came to 4 bases and at J to 3 bases, leaving 6 bases not matched to a gene. The CDR3 covers 15 residues. Germline CDR1 reads SGHTS; CDR2 reads YDEGEE. The DNA of the CDR3 is TGTGCCAGCAGCATTCTGACAGGGTCTAATGAAAAACTGTTTTTT. It codes for CASSILTGSNEKLFF. Full variable domain (remainder filled in from reference TRBV5-8 and TRBJ1-4): EAGVTQSPTHLIKTRGQQATLRCSPISGHTSVYWYQQALGLGLQFLLWYDEGEERNRGNFPPRFSGRQFPNYSSELNVNALELEDSALYLCASSILTGSNEKLFFGSGTQLSVL.

Here the CDR3 reads CASSAHIAGVTGELFF. CDR3 nucleotide sequence: TGTGCCAGCAGCGCCCACATAGCGGGGGTCACCGGGGAGCTGTTTTTT. The chain couples TRBV9 to TRBJ2-2; TRBD2 matches at 9 bases. There are 16 residues in the CDR3. Germline CDR1 reads SGDLS; CDR2 reads YYNGEE. The junction had 7 bases not matched to a gene; V was cut back by 3 bases and J by 4 bases.

V and J are TRBV19 and TRBJ1-5, with a tentative D call TRBD1 (6 bases). V dropped 5 bases and J dropped 0 bases, with 14 bases sitting between them. The germline CDR1 and CDR2 sequences are LNHDA and SQIVND (reference sequence). The CDR3 sequence is 16 residues long. CDR3 in DNA: TGTGCCAGTAGTCCGATGGACAGACCTAGCAATCAGCCCCAGCATTTT. As protein: CASSPMDRPSNQPQHF.

This clone showed up many times. This chain connects TRBV4-1 to TRBJ1-6, with D unclear. V was clipped by 4 bases and J by 7 bases, with 23 bases between them. Germline V gene sequence: CDR1 MGHRA, CDR2 YSYEKL. The CDR3 spans 18 residues. CDR3 nucleotides: TGCGCCAGCAGCCGACTATTTCTTGGGTGGAGGACGAATTCACCCCTCCACTTT. This gives the protein CASSRLFLGWRTNSPLHF.

V is TRBV18 and J is TRBJ2-3; 8 bases fit TRBD1. V dropped 6 bases and J dropped 2; count of bases not matched to a gene: 10. Germline V gives CDR1 KGHSH, CDR2 LQKENI. The CDR3 extends over 16 amino acids. CDR3 region: CASSPITGGITDTQYF. The CDR3, as DNA: TGTGCCAGCTCGCCCATCACAGGGGGGATCACAGATACGCAGTATTTT.

The chain combines TRBV11-2 with TRBJ2-1; 9 bases map to TRBD2. This CDR3 spans 15 amino acids. With 3 bases clipped from V and 2 bases from J, the junction kept 2 bases outside the gene matches. In germline, CDR1 is SGHAT, CDR2 FQNNGV. The CDR3 loop reads CASSLRLAAYNEQFF. CDR3 bases: TGTGCCAGCAGCTTGCGACTAGCGGCCTACAATGAGCAGTTCTTC.

The J gene is TRBJ1-5, the V gene TRBV6-5; TRBD1 agrees at 7 bases. The germline gives CDR1 MNHEY, CDR2 SVGAGI. Losses at the gene ends were 6 bases for V and 5 bases for J; bases not matched to a gene: 7. This CDR3 is 14 amino acids long. In DNA form, the CDR3 reads TGTGCCAGCAGCGATGACAGGGTAGATCAGCCCCAGCATTTT. Residues: CASSDDRVDQPQHF.

The chain links TRBV7-2 to TRBJ1-2, with 7 bases aligning to TRBD1. CDR1 is SGHTA, CDR2 FQGNSA, per germline. The CDR3 totals 15 residues. V shed 1 base and J 4 bases; nucleotides not matched to a gene: 6. The CDR3 sequence is CASSLEHNRGYGYTF. CDR3 bases: TGTGCCAGCAGCTTAGAGCACAACAGGGGCTATGGCTACACCTTC.

The V and J genes are TRBV7-3 and TRBJ2-5; a weak D match, TRBD1 (5 bases). The CDR3 extends over 17 amino acids. V was shortened by 3 bases and J by 0 bases, with 17 bases between the two germline ends. Germline-derived CDR1 and CDR2 are SGHTA and FQGTGA. The chain's CDR3 is CASSLAAQGNYQETQYF. The DNA of the CDR3 is TGTGCCAGCAGCTTGGCCGCTCAGGGAAACTACCAAGAGACCCAGTACTTC.

The chain couples TRBV6-1 to TRBJ2-2; no clear D. The CDR3 is made up of 15 amino acids. In germline, CDR1 is MNHNS, CDR2 SASEGT. V gave up 2 bases and J gave up 1 base, with 8 bases separating them. CDR3 in DNA: TGTGCCAGCAGTGAAAGCAGGTTGAACACCGGGGAGCTGTTTTTT. It is translated as CASSESRLNTGELFF.

This chain joins TRBV7-9 and TRBJ2-1; a possible D gene is TRBD2 (5 bases). Trimming cost V 1 base and J 6 bases, with 10 bases left between them. Germline V lookup: CDR1 SEHNR, CDR2 FQNEAQ (reference sequence). CDR3 length: 14 amino acids. The CDR3 here is CASSLDTGSNEQFF. The CDR3 nucleotides read TGTGCCAGCAGCTTAGACACTGGGAGCAATGAGCAGTTCTTC.

The V and J genes are TRBV27 and TRBJ1-5; no firm D call. The CDR3 is made up of 16 amino acids. Germline assignment: CDR1 MNHEY and CDR2 SMNVEV (reference sequence). V lost 5 bases and J 0 bases, leaving 14 bases between the germline ends. CDR3 in amino acids: CASSPNTIYSNQPQHF. DNA for the CDR3: TGTGCCAGCAGTCCCAATACTATCTATAGCAATCAGCCCCAGCATTTT.

The table lists this clone with a count of one. This chain links TRBV6-1 with TRBJ2-2; 8 bases line up with TRBD1. V lost 3 bases, J lost 7 bases, and 7 bases stayed unmatched. Germline V lookup: CDR1 MNHNS, CDR2 SASEGT. This CDR3 comprises 15 residues. CDR3 nucleotides: TGTGCCAGCAGTGACCCCAGGGGGCTGGTCGGGGAGCTGTTTTTT. It yields the protein CASSDPRGLVGELFF.

The sample holds a few counts of this clone. This chain links TRBV7-2 with TRBJ1-6; D remains ambiguous. Trimming left V 0 bases short and J 8 bases short, with 14 bases between. The CDR3 covers 16 residues. Germline V gene lookup returns CDR1 SGHTA and CDR2 FQGNSA. The CDR3 nucleotides are TGTGCCAGCAGCTTAGCGGTGCCAGTTTCCTATTCACCCCTCCACTTT. Translated: CASSLAVPVSYSPLHF.

The CDR3 coding sequence is TGTGCCAGCAGTCATGACAGGGTTGGCTACACCTTC. Translated: CASSHDRVGYTF. The chain carries TRBV28 and TRBJ1-2, with 7 bases aligning to TRBD1. CDR3 length equals 12 residues. In germline, CDR1 is MDHEN, CDR2 SYDVKM. Unmatched junction bases numbered 4, after V lost 5 bases and J lost 7 bases.